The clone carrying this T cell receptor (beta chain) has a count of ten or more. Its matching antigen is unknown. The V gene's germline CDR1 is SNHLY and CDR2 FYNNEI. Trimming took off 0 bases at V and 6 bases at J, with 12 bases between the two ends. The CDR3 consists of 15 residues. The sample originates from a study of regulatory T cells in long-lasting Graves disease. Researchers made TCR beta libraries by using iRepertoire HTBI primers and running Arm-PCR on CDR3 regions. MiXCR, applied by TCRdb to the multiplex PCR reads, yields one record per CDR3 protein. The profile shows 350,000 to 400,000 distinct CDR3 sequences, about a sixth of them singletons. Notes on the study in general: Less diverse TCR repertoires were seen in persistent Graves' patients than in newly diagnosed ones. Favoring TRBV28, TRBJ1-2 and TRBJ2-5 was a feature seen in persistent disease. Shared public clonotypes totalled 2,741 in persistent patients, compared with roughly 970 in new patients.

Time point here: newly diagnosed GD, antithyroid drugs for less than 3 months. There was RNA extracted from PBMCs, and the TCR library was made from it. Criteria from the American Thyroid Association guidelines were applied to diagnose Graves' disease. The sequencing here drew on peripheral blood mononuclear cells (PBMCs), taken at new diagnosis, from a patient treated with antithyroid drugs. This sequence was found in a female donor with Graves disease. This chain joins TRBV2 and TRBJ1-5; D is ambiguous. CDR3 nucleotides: TGTGCCAGCAGTGAAGCTTCTGGGCTGGCTCAGCCCCAGCATTTT. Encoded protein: CASSEASGLAQPQHF.